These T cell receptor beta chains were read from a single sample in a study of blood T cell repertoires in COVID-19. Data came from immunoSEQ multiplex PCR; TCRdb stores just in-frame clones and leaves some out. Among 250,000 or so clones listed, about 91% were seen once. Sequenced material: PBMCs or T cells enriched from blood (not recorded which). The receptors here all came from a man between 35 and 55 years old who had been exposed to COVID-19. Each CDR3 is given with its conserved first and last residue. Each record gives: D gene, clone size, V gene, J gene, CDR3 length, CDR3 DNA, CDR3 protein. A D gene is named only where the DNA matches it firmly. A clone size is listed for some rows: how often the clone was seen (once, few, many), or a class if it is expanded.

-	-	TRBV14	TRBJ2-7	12	TGTGCCAGCAGCCAATCAGGGGACGAGCAGTACTTC	CASSQSGDEQYF
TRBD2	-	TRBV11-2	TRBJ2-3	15	TGTGCCAGCCTAGGGGTAGCGGGTTTGACAGATACGCAGTATTTT	CASLGVAGLTDTQYF
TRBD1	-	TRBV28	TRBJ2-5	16	TGTGCCAGCAGTATACCCAGGGACAGGCTACGCGAGACCCAGTACTTC	CASSIPRDRLRETQYF
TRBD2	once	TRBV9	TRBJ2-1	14	TGTGCCAGCAGCGTAGCGGGAGGGCGGAATGAGCAGTTCTTC	CASSVAGGRNEQFF
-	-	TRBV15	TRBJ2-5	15	TGTGCCACCAGCAGAGATAACAGCGGGCAAGAGACCCAGTACTTC	CATSRDNSGQETQYF
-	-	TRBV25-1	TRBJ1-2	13	TGTGCCAGCAGTCTCATCTCGTTCGGAGGGCTCACTTTC	CASSLISFGGLTF
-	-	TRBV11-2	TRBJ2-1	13	TGTGCCAGCAGCCCTTCTATGTTTAATGAGCAGTTCTTC	CASSPSMFNEQFF
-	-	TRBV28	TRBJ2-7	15	TGTGCCAGCAGTTTTCGACTAACTGAAGCCTACGAGCAGTACTTC	CASSFRLTEAYEQYF
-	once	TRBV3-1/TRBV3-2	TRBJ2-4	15	TGTGCCAGCAGCCAAGGGTTTCAGGGGAGGGACATTCAGTACTTC	CASSQGFQGRDIQYF
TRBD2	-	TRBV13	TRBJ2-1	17	TGTGCCAGCAGCTCTACCGGGACTAGCGGGAGGGCAAATGAGCAGTTCTTC	CASSSTGTSGRANEQFF
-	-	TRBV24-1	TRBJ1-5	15	TGTGCCACCAGTTCTGGGGCCCACTACAATCAGCCCCAGCATTTT	CATSSGAHYNQPQHF
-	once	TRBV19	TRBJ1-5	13	TGTGCCAGTAGTGCAGGGTGGCGTCAGCCCCAGCATTTT	CASSAGWRQPQHF
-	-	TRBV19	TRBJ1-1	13	TGTGCCAGTAGTAACCAGCGGAACACTGAAGCTTTCTTT	CASSNQRNTEAFF
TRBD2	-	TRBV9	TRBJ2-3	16	TGTGCCAGCAGCGCCGTCCCGGGACTAGCGGCGGATACGCAGTATTTT	CASSAVPGLAADTQYF
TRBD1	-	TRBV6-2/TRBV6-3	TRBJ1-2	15	TGTGCCAGCAGCTCGGCTGACAGGGGATATGTCGGCTACACCTTC	CASSSADRGYVGYTF
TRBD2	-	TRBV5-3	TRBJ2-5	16	TGTGCCAGAAGCTTGGTGACTAGCGGGCCTCAAGAGACCCAGTACTTC	CARSLVTSGPQETQYF
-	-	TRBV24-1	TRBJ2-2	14	TGTGCCACCAGTGATGAACCGACAGGCGGGGAGCTGTTTTTT	CATSDEPTGGELFF
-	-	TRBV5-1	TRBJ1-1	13	TGCGCCAGCAGCTCCACAAAGAACACTGAAGCTTTCTTT	CASSSTKNTEAFF
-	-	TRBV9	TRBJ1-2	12	TGTGCCAGCAGCGCCCGACAGGATGGCTACACCTTC	CASSARQDGYTF
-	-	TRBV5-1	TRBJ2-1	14	TGCGCCAGCAATCAGGGGGGACCCTACAATGAGCAGTTCTTC	CASNQGGPYNEQFF
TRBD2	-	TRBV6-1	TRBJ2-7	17	TGTGCCAGCAGTAAAGGTGCCGCTGCGGGAGGAGCCTACGAGCAGTACTTC	CASSKGAAAGGAYEQYF
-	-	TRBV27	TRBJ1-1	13	TGTGCCAGCAGTTCCACTATTGGCACTGAAGCTTTCTTT	CASSSTIGTEAFF